Presented here are 32 T cell receptor beta chains from one specimen sequenced in a study of T-cell reconstitution after alpha-beta-depleted transplantation in children. Unique molecular identifiers were incorporated during preparation of the TCRbeta library. TCRdb fed the PCR reads into MiXCR, producing one record per CDR3 protein. The data hold hundreds of thousands of distinct CDR3 sequences, with 10% to 15% observed a single time. Sequencing used PBMCs, obtained from the stem cell graft. The receptors here all came from a human donor who donated a stem cell graft to a child with Fanconi anemia.

A remark on this clonotype: This may stem from a read error, because a much larger clone lies one nucleotide away. This chain connects TRBV5-4 to TRBJ2-7; no definite D call. CDR1 and CDR2 from the germline V gene are SGHNT and YYREEE (reference sequence). CDR3 size: 13 residues. The ends were cut back, 0 bases at V and 3 bases at J, with 7 bases in the middle. The CDR3 coding sequence is TGTGCCAGCAGCTTGGGGGTCTTCTACGAGCAGTACTTC. It encodes CASSLGVFYEQYF.

The chain is built from TRBV7-2 and TRBJ1-2; no reliable D call. V dropped 2 bases and J dropped 7 bases, with 11 bases sitting between them. The CDR3 runs to 13 residues. CDR1 is SGHTA, CDR2 FQGNSA, per germline. The CDR3 region has the DNA TGTGCCAGCAGCTTAAAACATGGCATTGGCTACACCTTC. It yields the protein CASSLKHGIGYTF.

There are a few counts of this clonotype. The V call is TRBV6-2 or TRBV6-3, the J call TRBJ2-1, with D perhaps being TRBD1 or TRBD2 (5 bases each). V was trimmed by 2 bases and J by 8 bases, leaving 19 bases between them. CDR1 is MNHEY, CDR2 SVGEGT, per germline. The CDR3 runs 16 residues. DNA of the CDR3: TGTGCCAGCAGTTACCAGCGAGGGACCCTCGGCCATGAGCAGTTCTTC. Protein sequence: CASSYQRGTLGHEQFF.

The chain couples TRBV7-8 to TRBJ1-3, with D possibly TRBD1 on 5 matching bases. Germline V gives CDR1 SGHVS, CDR2 FQNEAQ. Deletions cut 2 bases from V and 2 bases from J, with 10 bases between. The CDR3 has 15 amino acids. CDR3 amino acids: CASSLNRQTGNTIYF. The CDR3 DNA is TGTGCCAGCAGCTTAAACAGGCAGACTGGAAACACCATATATTTT.

CDR3 DNA sequence: TGTGCCAGCAGCGTATCTGTGGATGGCTACACCTTC. Protein sequence: CASSVSVDGYTF. The gene calls are TRBV2 and TRBJ1-2; D not certain. V lost 6 bases and J 6 bases, leaving 11 bases between the germline ends. Germline loops: CDR1 SNHLY, CDR2 FYNNEI. CDR3 length: 12 amino acids.

This clonotype was detected only a few times. The chain links TRBV20-1 to TRBJ2-1; 8 bases fit TRBD2. Germline assignment: CDR1 DFQATT and CDR2 SNEGSKA (reference sequence). V trimming: 3 bases; J trimming: 4 bases; junction bases outside the gene matches: 11. The CDR3 is 16 amino acids. This CDR3 is CSASTGGLSLYNEQFF. The CDR3, as DNA: TGCAGTGCTAGTACGGGGGGGCTTTCCCTATACAATGAGCAGTTCTTC.

This clonotype was seen ten or more times. V and J are TRBV20-1 and TRBJ1-1, with D uncertain. CDR3 length: 13 amino acids. Trimming removed 3 bases from V and 0 bases from J, with 8 bases in between. Per germline, CDR1 DFQATT and CDR2 SNEGSKA (reference sequence). CDR3 region: CSASSHLNTEAFF. The CDR3 DNA reads as TGCAGTGCTAGCTCACACCTGAACACTGAAGCTTTCTTT.

This clonotype has a handful of counts. The genes are TRBV6-2 or TRBV6-3 and TRBJ1-5, with 10 bases lining up with TRBD1. Germline loops: CDR1 MNHEY, CDR2 SVGEGT. Germline trimming cut 8 bases from V and 7 bases from J; bases unmatched to any gene: 14. This CDR3 region has 16 residues. CDR3 sequence reads: CASCSKTGGFGQPQHF. The CDR3 coding sequence is TGTGCCAGCTGTTCGAAGACAGGGGGCTTTGGGCAGCCCCAGCATTTT.

The chain carries TRBV12-3 or TRBV12-4 and TRBJ2-1; 12 bases match TRBD2. V dropped 6 bases and J dropped 8; count of bases not matched to a gene: 8. This CDR3 has 15 residues. CDR3 sequence (DNA): TGTGCCAGCAGGCACCGACTAGCGGGGGAAGATGAGCAGTTCTTC. Encoded protein: CASRHRLAGEDEQFF.

This clonotype turned up a few times. This rearrangement joins TRBV18 to TRBJ2-1; no definite D call. Between the trimmed V and J ends, which lost 2 bases and 5 bases, there was a span of 10 bases. The CDR3 is 14 amino acids. CDR1 is KGHSH and CDR2 is LQKENI in the germline V gene. The CDR3 DNA is TGTGCCAGCTCACCATACAGAAACGACAATGAGCAGTTCTTC. It encodes CASSPYRNDNEQFF.

This clonotype was counted ten times or more. The chain employs TRBV12-3 or TRBV12-4 and TRBJ2-3; maybe TRBD1 (5 bases). The CDR3 runs to 15 residues. Trimming left V 0 bases short and J 3 bases short, with 10 bases between. CDR3 in DNA: TGTGCCAGCAGTTTAGCCCTAGGGGCAACAGATACGCAGTATTTT. Amino acids: CASSLALGATDTQYF.

The chain carries TRBV7-9 and TRBJ1-1; the D is unclear. The V end was cut by 5 bases, the J end by 1 base, with 11 bases between. CDR1 is SEHNR, CDR2 FQNEAQ, per germline (reference sequence). The CDR3 runs to 14 residues. CDR3 DNA sequence: TGTGCCAGCAGCCTCGACACCGAGAACACTGAAGCTTTCTTT. It translates to CASSLDTENTEAFF.

The rearrangement links TRBV7-9 to TRBJ2-5; 7 bases are shared with TRBD2. V dropped 8 bases and J dropped 4; count of bases not matched to a gene: 13. The CDR3 is made up of 15 amino acids. Germline CDR1 reads SEHNR; CDR2 reads FQNEAQ (reference sequence). The CDR3 sequence is CASAAGDSRAETQYF. The DNA of the CDR3 is TGTGCCAGCGCGGCGGGGGACTCCCGGGCAGAGACCCAGTACTTC.

This clonotype came up a few times. V usage is TRBV27 and J usage is TRBJ1-5; possibly TRBD1 for D (6 bases). CDR3 length: 14 residues. V lost 4 bases to trimming and J lost 7 bases, with 14 bases between them. Germline CDR1 and CDR2: MNHEY and SMNVEV (reference sequence). CDR3 sequence: CASSSRGIGQPQHF. The CDR3 DNA follows: TGTGCCAGCAGTTCCAGGGGAATAGGCCAGCCCCAGCATTTT.

The rearrangement links TRBV9 to TRBJ1-1; D is unresolved. The V gene's germline CDR1 is SGDLS and CDR2 YYNGEE. Trimming removed 0 bases from V and 4 bases from J, with 16 bases in between. This CDR3 region has 16 residues. The CDR3 is CASSVGPAQTSTEAFF. The CDR3 DNA sequence: TGTGCCAGCAGCGTAGGACCGGCCCAGACCAGCACTGAAGCTTTCTTT.

This clonotype was counted at least ten times. The J gene is TRBJ2-1, the V gene TRBV6-5; D unclear. The V end was cut by 0 bases, the J end by 2 bases, with 8 bases between. This CDR3 comprises 15 residues. From germline, CDR1 is MNHEY and CDR2 SVGAGI. CDR3 DNA: TGTGCCAGCAGTTACTCGGGGTCAGCCTACAATGAGCAGTTCTTC. It encodes CASSYSGSAYNEQFF.

This clonotype was found a few times. V gene TRBV5-4 combines with J gene TRBJ2-7; 8 bases match TRBD1. CDR1 is SGHNT, CDR2 YYREEE, per germline (reference sequence). This CDR3 comprises 13 residues. Trimming at V came to 2 bases and at J to 6 bases, leaving 4 bases not matched to a gene. The CDR3 DNA sequence: TGTGCCAGCAGCTTTGACAGGGGCAGCGAGCAGTACTTC. It yields the protein CASSFDRGSEQYF.

This clonotype was found a few times. The CDR3 region is CASSLAGGPGELFF. The CDR3 DNA reads TGTGCCAGCAGCTTAGCGGGGGGGCCCGGGGAGCTGTTTTTT. The chain joins TRBV7-2 to TRBJ2-2, with TRBD2 as a possible D gene (7 bases). CDR3 length equals 14 residues. Between the trimmed V and J ends, which lost 0 bases and 6 bases, there was a span of 8 bases. The germline CDR1 and CDR2 sequences are SGHTA and FQGNSA.

Only a few counts were recorded for this clonotype. This rearrangement joins TRBV5-5 to TRBJ1-1; no clear D gene. The V end was cut by 3 bases, the J end by 3 bases, with 12 bases between. The CDR3 sequence is 14 residues long. Per the germline V gene, CDR1 is SGHKS and CDR2 is YYEKEE (reference sequence). The CDR3 is CASSWTDRHTEAFF. As DNA, the CDR3 is TGTGCCAGCAGCTGGACGGATCGACACACTGAAGCTTTCTTT.

The rearrangement uses TRBV28 and TRBJ2-1; weak D call: TRBD1 (6 bases). In germline, CDR1 is MDHEN, CDR2 SYDVKM. Trimming took 6 bases from V and 1 from J, leaving 16 bases between them. CDR3 length: 16 amino acids. CDR3 in DNA: TGTGCCAGCAGCCGAGCAGGAGACAGGTCCTACAATGAGCAGTTCTTC. Amino acids: CASSRAGDRSYNEQFF.

This clonotype appeared a few times. The CDR3 loop is CASSTDTNTGELFF. The DNA of the CDR3 is TGCGCCAGCAGCACTGACACGAACACCGGGGAGCTGTTTTTT. V usage is TRBV5-1 and J usage is TRBJ2-2; D is unresolved. There are 14 residues in the CDR3. CDR1 SGHRS and CDR2 YFSETQ come from the germline V gene. Between the trimmed V and J ends, which lost 4 bases and 0 bases, there was a span of 7 bases. The whole variable domain, remainder taken from reference TRBV5-1 and TRBJ2-2, is KAGVTQTPRYLIKTRGQQVTLSCSPISGHRSVSWYQQTPGQGLQFLFEYFSETQRNKGNFPGRFSGRQFSNSRSEMNVSTLELGDSALYLCASSTDTNTGELFFGEGSRLTVL.

This clonotype occurred a few times. The chain links TRBV20-1 to TRBJ1-2; 9 bases agree with TRBD1. The J segment lost 5 bases and the V segment lost 3 bases, leaving 4 bases of the junction unmatched. Germline assignment: CDR1 DFQATT and CDR2 SNEGSKA (reference sequence). There are 13 residues in the CDR3. In DNA, the CDR3 is TGCAGTGCTAGCTTACAGGGGGCATATGGCTACACCTTC. It codes for CSASLQGAYGYTF.

The chain has TRBV12-3 or TRBV12-4 and TRBJ2-7, with D unresolved. The length of the CDR3 is 14 residues. The V end was cut by 1 base, the J end by 2 bases, with 9 bases between. This CDR3 reads CASSLGGFPYEQYF. The DNA for the CDR3 is TGTGCCAGCAGTTTAGGGGGATTCCCCTACGAGCAGTACTTC.

Ten or more counts support this clonotype. The J gene is TRBJ2-1, the V gene TRBV5-1; 8 bases fit TRBD2. Germline values: CDR1 SGHRS, CDR2 YFSETQ. CDR3 size: 15 residues. The junction had 9 bases not matched to a gene; V was cut back by 1 base and J by 9 bases. The CDR3 region is CASSLYGGEFGEQFF. For the CDR3, the DNA is TGCGCCAGCAGCTTGTACGGGGGGGAATTTGGTGAGCAGTTCTTC.

This clonotype was recorded a few times. The chain is built from TRBV29-1 and TRBJ1-2, with D unresolved. The germline V gene encodes CDR1 SQVTM and CDR2 ANQGSEA. Trimming left V 0 bases short and J 1 base short, with 0 bases between. This CDR3 contains 11 residues. The CDR3: CSVEDNYGYTF. The CDR3 DNA reads as TGCAGCGTTGAAGATAACTATGGCTACACCTTC.

V usage is TRBV11-2 and J usage is TRBJ1-5, with D possibly being TRBD1 (6 bases). Germline assignment: CDR1 SGHAT and CDR2 FQNNGV. V was clipped by 2 bases and J by 3 bases, with 11 bases between them. The CDR3 is made up of 15 amino acids. The CDR3 DNA reads TGTGCCAGCAGCTTATCGGGACATATCAATCAGCCCCAGCATTTT. Its protein product is CASSLSGHINQPQHF. Filled out from reference TRBV11-2 and TRBJ1-5, the complete variable domain reads EAGVAQSPRYKIIEKRQSVAFWCNPISGHATLYWYQQILGQGPKLLIQFQNNGVVDDSQLPKDRFSAERLKGVDSTLKIQPAKLEDSAVYLCASSLSGHINQPQHFGDGTRLSIL.

The chain carries TRBV13 and TRBJ1-2; 7 positions match TRBD1. Germline V gives CDR1 PRHDT, CDR2 FYEKMQ (reference sequence). The CDR3 contains 14 residues. V was pared by 3 bases and J by 5 bases, with 6 bases of the junction left unmatched. The CDR3 sequence: CASSFGQAAYGYTF. The CDR3 nucleotides read TGTGCCAGCAGCTTCGGACAGGCGGCTTATGGCTACACCTTC.

This clonotype occurred a few times. The chain combines TRBV6-1 with TRBJ1-5, with a possible D match to TRBD1 (5 bases). Germline-derived CDR1 and CDR2 are MNHNS and SASEGT. The V end lost 6 bases, the J end lost 4 bases, and 16 bases lay between the germline ends. The CDR3 totals 15 residues. CDR3 nucleotide sequence: TGTGCCAGCAGCCGGGGACGCCTTAGGAATCAGCCCCAGCATTTT. This gives the protein CASSRGRLRNQPQHF.

This chain connects TRBV6-1 to TRBJ1-2; D gene unclear. The CDR3 has 15 residues. Germline CDR1 MNHNS, CDR2 SASEGT. The germline V and J ends were trimmed by 6 bases and 3 bases, with 17 bases remaining between them. The DNA of the CDR3 is TGTGCCAGCAGCCCCAGCGAGAGGCCCTACTATGGCTACACCTTC. Amino acids: CASSPSERPYYGYTF.

The chain combines TRBV20-1 with TRBJ1-1, with D unresolved. The germline V gene encodes CDR1 DFQATT and CDR2 SNEGSKA (reference sequence). The CDR3 length is 15 residues. The CDR3 is CTYSRPSGRYTEAFF. DNA of the CDR3: TGCACATACTCAAGACCTTCGGGGAGGTACACTGAAGCTTTCTTT.

This chain connects TRBV5-1 to TRBJ2-3, with D perhaps TRBD1 or TRBD2 (6 bases each). The CDR3 totals 15 residues. V dropped 1 base and J dropped 0 bases, with 9 bases sitting between them. Looked up from germline, CDR1 is SGHRS and CDR2 is YFSETQ. The CDR3 is CASSLRGESTDTQYF. In DNA, the CDR3 is TGCGCCAGCAGCTTGAGGGGGGAAAGCACAGATACGCAGTATTTT. Filled out from reference TRBV5-1 and TRBJ2-3, the complete variable domain reads KAGVTQTPRYLIKTRGQQVTLSCSPISGHRSVSWYQQTPGQGLQFLFEYFSETQRNKGNFPGRFSGRQFSNSRSEMNVSTLELGDSALYLCASSLRGESTDTQYFGPGTRLTVL.

This rearrangement joins TRBV29-1 to TRBJ2-2; 8 nucleotides agree with TRBD1. J was trimmed by 0 bases and V by 5 bases; bases with no gene match: 5. This CDR3 spans 15 amino acids. CDR1 SQVTM and CDR2 ANQGSEA come from the germline V gene. The CDR3 loop reads CSVFRTGTNTGELFF. CDR3 DNA: TGCAGCGTTTTCCGGACAGGGACGAACACCGGGGAGCTGTTTTTT.